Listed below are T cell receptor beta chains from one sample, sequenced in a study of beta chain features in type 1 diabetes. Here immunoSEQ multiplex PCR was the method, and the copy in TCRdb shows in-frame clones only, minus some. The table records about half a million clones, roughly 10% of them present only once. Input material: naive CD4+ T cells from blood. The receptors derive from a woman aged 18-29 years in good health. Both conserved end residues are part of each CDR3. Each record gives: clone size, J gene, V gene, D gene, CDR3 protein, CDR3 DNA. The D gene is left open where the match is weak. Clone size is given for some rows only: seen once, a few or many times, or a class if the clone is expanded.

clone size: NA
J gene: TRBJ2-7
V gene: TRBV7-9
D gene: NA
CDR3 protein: CASSLGQRGYEQYF
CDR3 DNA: TGTGCCAGCAGCTTAGGACAGAGGGGCTACGAGCAGTACTTC

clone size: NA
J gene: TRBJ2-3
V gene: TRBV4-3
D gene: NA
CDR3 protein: CASSQVVGAAIDTQYF
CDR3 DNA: TGCGCCAGCAGCCAAGTTGTGGGAGCAGCAATAGATACGCAGTATTTT

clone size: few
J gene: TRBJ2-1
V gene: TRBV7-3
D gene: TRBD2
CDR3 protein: CASSPRGLAGDEQFF
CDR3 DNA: TGTGCCAGCAGCCCGCGGGGACTAGCGGGGGATGAGCAGTTCTTC

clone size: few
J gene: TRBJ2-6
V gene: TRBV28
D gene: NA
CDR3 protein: CASSSAGLSGANVLTF
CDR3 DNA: TGTGCCAGCAGTAGCGCAGGACTCTCTGGGGCCAACGTCCTGACTTTC

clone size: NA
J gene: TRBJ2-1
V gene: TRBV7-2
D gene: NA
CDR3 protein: CASSLGRSNNEQFF
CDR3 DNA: TGTGCCAGCAGCTTAGGACGCTCGAACAATGAGCAGTTCTTC

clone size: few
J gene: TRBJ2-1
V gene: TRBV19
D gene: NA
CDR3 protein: CASRRDEQFF
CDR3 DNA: TGTGCCAGTAGGAGGGATGAGCAGTTCTTC

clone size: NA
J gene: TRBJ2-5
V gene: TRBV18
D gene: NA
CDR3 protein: CASSGQAGQETQYF
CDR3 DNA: TGTGCCAGCTCAGGCCAGGCGGGACAAGAGACCCAGTACTTC

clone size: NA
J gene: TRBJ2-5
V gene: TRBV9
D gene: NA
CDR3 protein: CASSVGPQETQYF
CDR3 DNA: TGTGCCAGCAGCGTAGGTCCGCAAGAGACCCAGTACTTC

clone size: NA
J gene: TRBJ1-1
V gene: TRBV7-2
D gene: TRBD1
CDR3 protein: CASSSRTGINTEAFF
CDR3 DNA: TGTGCCAGCAGCAGCCGGACAGGTATTAACACTGAAGCTTTCTTT

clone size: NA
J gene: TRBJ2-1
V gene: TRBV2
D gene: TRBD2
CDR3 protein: CASSARRGGNEQFF
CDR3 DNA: TGTGCCAGCAGTGCCAGGCGCGGGGGGAATGAGCAGTTCTTC

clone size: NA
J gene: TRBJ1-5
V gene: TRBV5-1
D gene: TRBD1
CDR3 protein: CASSLEGAEQPQHF
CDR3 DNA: TGCGCCAGCAGCTTGGAGGGGGCGGAGCAGCCCCAGCATTTT

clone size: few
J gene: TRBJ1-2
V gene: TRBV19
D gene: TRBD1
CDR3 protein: CASSRGQGFGYTF
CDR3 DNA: TGTGCCAGTAGCCGGGGACAGGGATTCGGCTACACCTTC

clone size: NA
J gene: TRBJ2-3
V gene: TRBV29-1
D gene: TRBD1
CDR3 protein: CSVLDRDSTDTQYF
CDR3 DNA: TGCAGCGTTCTCGACAGGGATAGCACAGATACGCAGTATTTT

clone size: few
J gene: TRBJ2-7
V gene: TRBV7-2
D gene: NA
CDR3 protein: CASSLAGWDEQYF
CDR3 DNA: TGTGCCAGCAGCTTAGCAGGGTGGGACGAGCAGTACTTC

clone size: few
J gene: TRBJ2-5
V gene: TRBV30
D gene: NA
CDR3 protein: CAWSKPGARETQYF
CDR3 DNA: TGTGCCTGGTCCAAACCAGGGGCCCGAGAGACCCAGTACTTC

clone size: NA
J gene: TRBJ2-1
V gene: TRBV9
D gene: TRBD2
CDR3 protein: CASSVAPVGAGPITYNEQFF
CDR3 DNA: TGTGCCAGCAGCGTAGCCCCGGTAGGAGCGGGACCAATAACCTACAATGAGCAGTTCTTC

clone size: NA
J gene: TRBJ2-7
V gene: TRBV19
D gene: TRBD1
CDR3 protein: CASSIDPTGGNEQYF
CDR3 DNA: TGTGCCAGTAGTATAGATCCTACAGGGGGCAACGAGCAGTACTTC

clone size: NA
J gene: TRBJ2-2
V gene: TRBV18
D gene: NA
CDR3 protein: CASSPSGVLSNTGELFF
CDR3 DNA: TGTGCCAGCTCACCATCAGGGGTCCTTTCGAACACCGGGGAGCTGTTTTTT

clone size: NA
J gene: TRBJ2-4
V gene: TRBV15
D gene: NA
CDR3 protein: CATSSGYFIRRGNSKTGQYF
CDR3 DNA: TGTGCCACCAGCAGTGGATACTTTATTCGAAGGGGGAATAGTAAGACCGGCCAGTACTTC

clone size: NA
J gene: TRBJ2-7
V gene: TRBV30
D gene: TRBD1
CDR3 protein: CAWGTGNSEQYF
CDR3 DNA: TGTGCCTGGGGGACAGGGAATAGCGAGCAGTACTTC

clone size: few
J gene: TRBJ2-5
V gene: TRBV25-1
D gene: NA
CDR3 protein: CASSEPRYQETQYF
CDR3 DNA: TGTGCCAGCAGTGAACCCCGGTACCAAGAGACCCAGTACTTC

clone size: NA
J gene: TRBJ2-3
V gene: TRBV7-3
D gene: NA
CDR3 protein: CASSPAGDTQYF
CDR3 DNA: TGTGCCAGCAGCCCGGCCGGAGATACGCAGTATTTT

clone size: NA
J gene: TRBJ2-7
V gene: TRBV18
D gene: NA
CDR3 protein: CASSPGPGYEQYF
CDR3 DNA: TGTGCCAGCTCACCGGGACCGGGGTACGAGCAGTACTTC

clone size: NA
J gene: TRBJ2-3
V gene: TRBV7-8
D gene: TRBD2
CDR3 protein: CASSSRTSGGKSTDTQYF
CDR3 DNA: TGTGCCAGCAGCTCCCGGACTAGCGGGGGGAAAAGCACAGATACGCAGTATTTT

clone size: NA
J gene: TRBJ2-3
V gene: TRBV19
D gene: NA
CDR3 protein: CASRTSGGTDTQYF
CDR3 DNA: TGTGCCAGTAGGACTAGTGGGGGCACAGATACGCAGTATTTT

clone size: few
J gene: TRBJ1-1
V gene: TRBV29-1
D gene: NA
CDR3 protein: CSVEDLMASEAFF
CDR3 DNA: TGCAGCGTTGAAGATCTTATGGCATCTGAAGCTTTCTTT

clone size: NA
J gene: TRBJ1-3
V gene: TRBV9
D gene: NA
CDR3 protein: CASSAGQFRNTIYF
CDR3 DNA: TGTGCCAGCAGCGCTGGGCAGTTCAGGAACACCATATATTTT

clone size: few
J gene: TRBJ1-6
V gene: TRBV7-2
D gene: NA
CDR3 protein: CASSLVGALHF
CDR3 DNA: TGTGCCAGCAGCTTAGTAGGGGCCCTCCACTTT

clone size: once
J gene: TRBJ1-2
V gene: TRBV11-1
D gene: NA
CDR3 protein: CASSFTGLGYTF
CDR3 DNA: TGTGCCAGCAGCTTTACAGGGCTCGGCTACACCTTC

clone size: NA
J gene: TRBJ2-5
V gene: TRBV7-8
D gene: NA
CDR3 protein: CASSRDRQETQYF
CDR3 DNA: TGTGCCAGCAGCAGGGATCGTCAAGAGACCCAGTACTTC

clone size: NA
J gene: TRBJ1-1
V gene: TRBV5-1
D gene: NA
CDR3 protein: CASNTDRPNTEAFF
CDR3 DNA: TGCGCCAGCAACACCGACAGGCCGAACACTGAAGCTTTCTTT

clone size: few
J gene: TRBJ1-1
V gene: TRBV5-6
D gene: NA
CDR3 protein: CASHPRGIPEAFF
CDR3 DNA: TGTGCCAGCCATCCTCGTGGGATCCCTGAAGCTTTCTTT

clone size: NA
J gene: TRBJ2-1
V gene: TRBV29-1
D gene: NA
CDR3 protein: CSGRAGGDEQFF
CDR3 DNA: TGCAGCGGCCGGGCCGGGGGCGATGAGCAGTTCTTC

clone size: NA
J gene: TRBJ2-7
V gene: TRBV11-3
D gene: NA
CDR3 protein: CASSLTVEQYF
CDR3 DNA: TGTGCCAGCAGCTTAACTGTCGAGCAGTACTTC

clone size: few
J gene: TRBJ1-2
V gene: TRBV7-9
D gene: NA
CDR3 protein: CASSFPGSANYGYTF
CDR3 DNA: TGTGCCAGCAGCTTTCCCGGGTCAGCTAACTATGGCTACACCTTC